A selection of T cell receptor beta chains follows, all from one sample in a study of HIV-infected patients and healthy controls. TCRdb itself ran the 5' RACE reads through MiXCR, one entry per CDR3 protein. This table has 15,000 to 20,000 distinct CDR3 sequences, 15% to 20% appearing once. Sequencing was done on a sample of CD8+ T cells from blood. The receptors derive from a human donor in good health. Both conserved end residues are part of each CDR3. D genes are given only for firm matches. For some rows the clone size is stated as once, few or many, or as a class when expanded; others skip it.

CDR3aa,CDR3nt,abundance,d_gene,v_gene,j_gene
CASSQDGIYTEAFF,TGTGCCAGCAGCCAAGACGGCATCTACACTGAAGCTTTCTTT,few,-,TRBV4-2,TRBJ1-1
CASSLEGGLEAFF,TGTGCCAGCAGTCTGGAGGGGGGTTTAGAAGCTTTCTTT,-,-,TRBV27,TRBJ1-1
CASSPPSGGYNEQFF,TGTGCCAGCAGCCCCCCTAGCGGGGGCTACAATGAGCAGTTCTTC,many,TRBD2,TRBV6-2/TRBV6-3,TRBJ2-1
CASSSFPVVVGKNTEAFF,TGTGCCAGCAGCTCCTTTCCGGTTGTGGTAGGGAAGAACACTGAAGCTTTCTTT,many,-,TRBV3-1,TRBJ1-1
CASSISGGGNTEAFF,TGTGCCAGTAGTATTTCTGGAGGGGGCAACACTGAAGCTTTCTTT,many,TRBD1,TRBV19,TRBJ1-1
CASSLADGANEKLFF,TGTGCCAGCAGCTTAGCGGACGGTGCTAATGAAAAACTGTTTTTT,many,-,TRBV7-9,TRBJ1-4
CASSQRTGTSGTDTQYF,TGCGCCAGCAGCCAGCGAACCGGGACTAGCGGGACAGATACGCAGTATTTT,many,TRBD2,TRBV4-3,TRBJ2-3
CASSYSIQRDLSYEQYF,TGTGCCAGCAGTTACTCGATCCAGCGGGACCTTTCCTACGAGCAGTACTTC,many,TRBD2,TRBV6-2/TRBV6-3,TRBJ2-7
CASSLEGTGFEAFF,TGTGCCAGCAGCTTAGAGGGGACAGGGTTTGAAGCTTTCTTT,many,TRBD1,TRBV11-1,TRBJ1-1
CAISESEEGTEAFF,TGTGCCATCAGTGAGTCTGAGGAGGGGACTGAAGCTTTCTTT,many,-,TRBV10-3,TRBJ1-1
CASSHGGMGGNTIYF,TGTGCCAGCAGTCATGGAGGGATGGGCGGAAACACCATATATTTT,many,-,TRBV27,TRBJ1-3
CASSQEAETEAFF,TGCGCCAGCAGCCAAGAGGCGGAGACTGAAGCTTTCTTT,medium-sized,-,TRBV4-3,TRBJ1-1
CASSLGGRSTESTDTQYF,TGTGCCAGCAGCTTGGGTGGCAGATCCACAGAAAGCACAGATACGCAGTATTTT,few,-,TRBV5-6,TRBJ2-3
CASSPDRERGNIQYF,TGTGCCAGCAGCCCCGACAGGGAAAGAGGAAACATTCAGTACTTC,many,TRBD1,TRBV28,TRBJ2-4
CASSYSGTSGSDEQYF,TGTGCCAGCAGCTACTCCGGGACTAGCGGGAGCGACGAGCAGTACTTC,-,TRBD2,TRBV7-3,TRBJ2-7
CASSDTGYEQYF,TGTGCCAGCAGCGACACCGGTTACGAGCAGTACTTC,-,-,TRBV5-6,TRBJ2-7
CASSFDVPAGADTQYF,TGTGCCAGCAGCTTTGACGTTCCTGCTGGGGCAGATACGCAGTATTTT,many,-,TRBV7-9,TRBJ2-3